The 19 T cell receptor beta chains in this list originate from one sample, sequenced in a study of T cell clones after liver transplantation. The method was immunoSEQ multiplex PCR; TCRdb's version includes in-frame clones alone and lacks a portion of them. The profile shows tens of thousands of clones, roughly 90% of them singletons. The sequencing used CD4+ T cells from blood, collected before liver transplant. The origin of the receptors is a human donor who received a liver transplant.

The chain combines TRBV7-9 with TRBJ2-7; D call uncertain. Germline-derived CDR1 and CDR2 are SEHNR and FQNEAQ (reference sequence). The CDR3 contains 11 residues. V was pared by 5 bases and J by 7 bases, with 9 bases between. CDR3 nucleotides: TGTGCCAGCAGCCGAGGATGGGAGCAGTACTTC. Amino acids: CASSRGWEQYF.

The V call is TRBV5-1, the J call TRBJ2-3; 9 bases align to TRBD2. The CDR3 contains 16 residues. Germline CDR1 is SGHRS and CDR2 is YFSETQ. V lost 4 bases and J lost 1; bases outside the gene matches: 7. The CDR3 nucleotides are TGCGCCAGCAGCGCGGTAGCGGGAGCGGGCACAGATACGCAGTATTTT. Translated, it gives CASSAVAGAGTDTQYF.

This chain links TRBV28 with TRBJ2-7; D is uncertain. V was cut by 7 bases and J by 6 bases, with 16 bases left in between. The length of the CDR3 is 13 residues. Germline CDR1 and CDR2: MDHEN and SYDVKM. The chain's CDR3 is CASIAGRSSEQYF. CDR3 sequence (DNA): TGTGCCAGCATCGCTGGCCGATCGAGCGAGCAGTACTTC.

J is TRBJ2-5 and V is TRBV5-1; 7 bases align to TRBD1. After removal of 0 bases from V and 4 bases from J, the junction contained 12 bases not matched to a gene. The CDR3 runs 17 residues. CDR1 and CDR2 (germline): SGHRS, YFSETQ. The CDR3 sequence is CASSLGAVTGSGETQYF. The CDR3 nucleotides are TGCGCCAGCAGCTTGGGAGCGGTGACAGGGAGTGGAGAGACCCAGTACTTC. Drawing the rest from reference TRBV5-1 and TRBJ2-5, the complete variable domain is KAGVTQTPRYLIKTRGQQVTLSCSPISGHRSVSWYQQTPGQGLQFLFEYFSETQRNKGNFPGRFSGRQFSNSRSEMNVSTLELGDSALYLCASSLGAVTGSGETQYFGPGTRLLVL.

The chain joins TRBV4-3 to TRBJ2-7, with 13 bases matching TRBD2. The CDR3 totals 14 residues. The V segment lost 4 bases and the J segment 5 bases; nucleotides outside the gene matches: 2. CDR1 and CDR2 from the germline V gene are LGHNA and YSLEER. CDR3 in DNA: TGCGCCAGCAGCCGGACTAGCGGGAGCCACGAGCAGTACTTC. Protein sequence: CASSRTSGSHEQYF.

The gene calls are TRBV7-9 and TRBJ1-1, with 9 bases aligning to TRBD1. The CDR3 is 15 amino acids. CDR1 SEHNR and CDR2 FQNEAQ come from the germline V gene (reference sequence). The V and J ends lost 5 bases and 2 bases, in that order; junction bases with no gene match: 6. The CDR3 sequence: CASSPPGQGNTEAFF. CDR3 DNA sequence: TGTGCCAGCAGCCCTCCGGGACAGGGAAACACTGAAGCTTTCTTT.

The DNA for the CDR3 is TGTGCCAGCAGTGAACAGGGCGGCCGCCACTACAATGAGCAGTTCTTC. Its protein product is CASSEQGGRHYNEQFF. The gene calls are TRBV6-1 and TRBJ2-1; D is perhaps TRBD1 (5 bases). The germline V and J ends were trimmed by 2 bases and 3 bases, with 14 bases remaining between them. Germline assignment: CDR1 MNHNS and CDR2 SASEGT. The CDR3 covers 16 residues.

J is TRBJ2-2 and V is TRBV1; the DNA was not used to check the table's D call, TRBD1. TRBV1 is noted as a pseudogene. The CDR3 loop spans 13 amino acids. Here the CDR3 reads CTNPGQGSGELFF. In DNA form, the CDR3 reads TGCACCAACCCGGGACAGGGGTCCGGGGAGCTGTTTTTT.

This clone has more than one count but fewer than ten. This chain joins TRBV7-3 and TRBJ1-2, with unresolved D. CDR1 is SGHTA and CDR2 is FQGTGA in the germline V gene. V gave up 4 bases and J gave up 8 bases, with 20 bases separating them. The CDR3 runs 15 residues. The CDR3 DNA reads TGTGCCAGCAGCTCCCTTGGACGGGCCCTATTAGGCTACACCTTC. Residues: CASSSLGRALLGYTF. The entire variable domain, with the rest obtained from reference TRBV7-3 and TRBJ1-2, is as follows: GAGVSQTPSNKVTEKGKYVELRCDPISGHTALYWYRQSLGQGPEFLIYFQGTGAADDSGLPNDRFFAVRPEGSVSTLKIQRTERGDSAVYLCASSSLGRALLGYTFGSGTRLTVV.

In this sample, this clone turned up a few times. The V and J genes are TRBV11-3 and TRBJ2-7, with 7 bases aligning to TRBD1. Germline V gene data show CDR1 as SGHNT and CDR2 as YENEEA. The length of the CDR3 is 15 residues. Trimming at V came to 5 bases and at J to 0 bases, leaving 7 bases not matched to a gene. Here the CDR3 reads CASSLTGTSSYEQYF. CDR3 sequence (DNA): TGTGCCAGCAGCCTGACAGGGACAAGCTCCTACGAGCAGTACTTC.

This chain's CDR3 is CASTYREEGYGYTF. The DNA for the CDR3 is TGCGCCAGCACCTACAGGGAGGAGGGCTATGGCTACACCTTC. The chain links TRBV5-1 to TRBJ1-2, with D possibly being TRBD1 (6 bases). CDR3 length: 14 amino acids. V lost 6 bases, J lost 4 bases, and 16 bases lay in between. From germline, CDR1 is SGHRS and CDR2 YFSETQ. Full variable domain (remainder filled in from reference TRBV5-1 and TRBJ1-2): KAGVTQTPRYLIKTRGQQVTLSCSPISGHRSVSWYQQTPGQGLQFLFEYFSETQRNKGNFPGRFSGRQFSNSRSEMNVSTLELGDSALYLCASTYREEGYGYTFGSGTRLTVV.

The CDR3 reads CASSYQGYTEAFF. CDR3 nucleotide sequence: TGTGCCAGCAGTTATCAGGGATACACTGAAGCTTTCTTT. The chain couples TRBV6-5 to TRBJ1-1; D possibly corresponds to TRBD1 (5 bases). V lost 3 bases, J lost 3 bases, and 8 bases lay in between. The CDR3 is 13 residues long. The germline gives CDR1 MNHEY, CDR2 SVGAGI.

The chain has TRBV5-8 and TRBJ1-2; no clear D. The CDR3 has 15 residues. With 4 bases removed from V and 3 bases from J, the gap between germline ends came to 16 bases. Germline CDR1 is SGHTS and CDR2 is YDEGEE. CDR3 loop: CASSRRREGYYGYTF. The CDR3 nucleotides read TGTGCCAGCAGCCGAAGACGGGAAGGGTACTATGGCTACACCTTC.

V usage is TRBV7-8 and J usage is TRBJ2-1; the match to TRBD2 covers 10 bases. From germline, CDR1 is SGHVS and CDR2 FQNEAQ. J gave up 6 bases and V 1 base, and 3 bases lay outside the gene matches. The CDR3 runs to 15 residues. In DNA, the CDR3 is TGTGCCAGCAGCTTAGAACTAGCGGGGCGCAATGAGCAGTTCTTC. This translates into CASSLELAGRNEQFF.

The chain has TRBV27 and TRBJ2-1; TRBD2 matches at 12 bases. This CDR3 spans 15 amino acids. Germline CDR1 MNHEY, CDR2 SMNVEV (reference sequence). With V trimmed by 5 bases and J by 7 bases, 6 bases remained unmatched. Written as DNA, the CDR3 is TGTGCCAGCAGTCCGGGACTAGCGGGCCTAAATGAGCAGTTCTTC. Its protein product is CASSPGLAGLNEQFF.

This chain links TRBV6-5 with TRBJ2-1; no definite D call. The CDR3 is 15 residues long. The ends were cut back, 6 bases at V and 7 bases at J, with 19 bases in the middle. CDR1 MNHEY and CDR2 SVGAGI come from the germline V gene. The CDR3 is CASSYNGIAWNEQFF. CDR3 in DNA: TGTGCCAGCAGCTATAATGGAATAGCCTGGAATGAGCAGTTCTTC.

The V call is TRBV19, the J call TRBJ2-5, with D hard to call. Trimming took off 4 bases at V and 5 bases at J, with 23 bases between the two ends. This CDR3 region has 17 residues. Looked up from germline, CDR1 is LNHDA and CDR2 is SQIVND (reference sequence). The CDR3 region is CASSTLGSVKVSETQYF. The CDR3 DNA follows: TGTGCCAGTAGTACTTTAGGTTCAGTGAAGGTGTCGGAGACCCAGTACTTC.

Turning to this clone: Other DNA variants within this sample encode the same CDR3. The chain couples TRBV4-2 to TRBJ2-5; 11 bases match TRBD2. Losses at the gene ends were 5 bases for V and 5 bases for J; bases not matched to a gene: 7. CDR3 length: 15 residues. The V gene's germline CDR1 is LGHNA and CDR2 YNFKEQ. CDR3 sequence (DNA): TGTGCCAGCAGCGGTCGCCTAGCGGGAGGCGAGACCCAGTACTTC. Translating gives CASSGRLAGGETQYF.

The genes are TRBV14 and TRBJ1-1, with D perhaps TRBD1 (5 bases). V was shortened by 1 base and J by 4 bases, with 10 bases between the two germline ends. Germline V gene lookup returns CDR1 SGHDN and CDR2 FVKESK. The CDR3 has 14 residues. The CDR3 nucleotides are TGTGCCAGCAGCCAAGCCGGGACGAGCACTGAAGCTTTCTTT. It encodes CASSQAGTSTEAFF. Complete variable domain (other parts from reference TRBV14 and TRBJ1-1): EAGVTQFPSHSVIEKGQTVTLRCDPISGHDNLYWYRRVMGKEIKFLLHFVKESKQDESGMPNNRFLAERTGGTYSTLKVQPAELEDSGVYFCASSQAGTSTEAFFGQGTRLTVV.